This T cell receptor beta chain was found in a study of T cells of healthy individuals. This CDR3 has 13 amino acids. Germline assignment: CDR1 KGHSH and CDR2 LQKENI. Trimming shortened V by 1 base and J by 5 bases, and 6 bases separated the two germline ends. TCRdb ran MiXCR on the 5' RACE reads and lists one entry per CDR3 protein. The table records 60,000 to 75,000 distinct CDR3 sequences, under 20% of them present only once. This clonotype was observed at least ten times. This receptor was taken from a human donor in good health. The chain joins TRBV18 to TRBJ2-1; D possibly corresponds to TRBD1 (5 bases). The CDR3 reads CASSPQGNNEQFF. CDR3 nucleotides: TGTGCCAGCTCACCACAGGGGAACAATGAGCAGTTCTTC.